These 13 T cell receptor beta chains share one sample of origin, sequenced in a study of cytomegalovirus exposure and HLA in healthy donors. The PCR was carried out with 60 Vbeta primers and 13 Jbeta primers. Profiled with immunoSEQ multiplex PCR; TCRdb holds only in-frame clones, not every one. The sample has 200,000 to 250,000 clones, 83% seen once. Sequencing input: PBMCs. These receptors all come from a girl aged 10 to 17 in good health and CMV-seronegative.

The chain uses TRBV28 and TRBJ2-1, with no clear D. The CDR3 runs to 12 residues. V lost 6 bases and J 7 bases, leaving 10 bases between the germline ends. Germline V gives CDR1 MDHEN, CDR2 SYDVKM. CDR3 DNA sequence: TGTGCCAGCAGGAATGTCGGGAATGAGCAGTTCTTC. Residues: CASRNVGNEQFF. The full variable domain, its missing parts supplied by reference TRBV28 and TRBJ2-1, is DVKVTQSSRYLVKRTGEKVFLECVQDMDHENMFWYRQDPGLGLRLIYFSYDVKMKEKGDIPEGYSVSREKKERFSLILESASTNQTSMYLCASRNVGNEQFFGPGTRLTVL.

The V call is TRBV11-2, the J call TRBJ1-1; D perhaps matches TRBD1 (5 bases). In germline, CDR1 is SGHAT, CDR2 FQNNGV. This CDR3 region has 15 residues. Trimming removed 1 base at V and 1 base at J, with 10 bases between. The CDR3 region has the DNA TGTGCCAGCAGCTTAGCGTCGACAGCGAACACTGAAGCTTTCTTT. This encodes CASSLASTANTEAFF.

V usage is TRBV18 and J usage is TRBJ2-5; D may be TRBD2 (6 bases). Germline lookup yields CDR1 KGHSH and CDR2 LQKENI. The CDR3 consists of 13 residues. The germline V and J ends were trimmed by 4 bases and 7 bases, with 13 bases remaining between them. This CDR3 is CASSRDFLRTQYF. For the CDR3, the DNA is TGTGCCAGCTCACGGGACTTTCTTCGGACCCAGTACTTC.

The chain is built from TRBV18 and TRBJ2-3; 9 bases map to TRBD2. The CDR3 is 17 residues long. Trimming cost V 4 bases and J 0 bases; bases outside gene matches: 8. Germline CDR1 reads KGHSH; CDR2 reads LQKENI. CDR3 amino acids: CASSLTALAGSTDTQYF. The CDR3 region has the DNA TGTGCCAGCTCACTTACAGCCCTAGCGGGGAGCACAGATACGCAGTATTTT.

In its sample, this clone was seen once. V usage is TRBV30 and J usage is TRBJ1-1; D unresolved. Germline V gene sequence: CDR1 GTSNPN, CDR2 SVGIG (reference sequence). The ends were cut back, 0 bases at V and 8 bases at J, with 10 bases in the middle. CDR3 size: 12 residues. This CDR3 is CAWSVYPGEAFF. The CDR3 DNA sequence: TGTGCCTGGAGTGTATATCCGGGGGAAGCTTTCTTT.

This clone was observed a handful of times. The chain employs TRBV27 and TRBJ2-7, with 10 bases that match TRBD1. Germline values: CDR1 MNHEY, CDR2 SMNVEV (reference sequence). Trimming took 5 bases from V and 4 from J; bases not matched to a gene: 5. The CDR3 sequence is 14 residues long. CDR3 coding DNA: TGTGCCAGCAGTAAGACAGGGGGCACTTACGAGCAGTACTTC. It encodes CASSKTGGTYEQYF.

The chain joins TRBV4-1 to TRBJ2-5; TRBD1 agrees at 7 bases. The tail of the sequence fits TRBJ2-7 better, so the J call may be wrong. This CDR3 is 15 amino acids long. Germline CDR1 MGHRA, CDR2 YSYEKL. The CDR3 region has the DNA TGCGCCAGCAGCCAGCCCCGGGACAGTAAATACGAGCAGTACTTC. Its translation: CASSQPRDSKYEQYF.

This clone was found a few times. The V call is TRBV7-2, the J call TRBJ2-3; 7 nucleotides match TRBD2. CDR3 size: 14 residues. The J segment lost 6 bases and the V segment lost 1 base, leaving 4 bases of the junction unmatched. Germline-derived CDR1 and CDR2 are SGHTA and FQGNSA. CDR3 DNA sequence: TGTGCCAGCAGCTTAGTCGTGGGGGGGGATACGCAGTATTTT. It translates to CASSLVVGGDTQYF.

The J gene is TRBJ1-5, the V gene TRBV19; 8 bases map to TRBD1. The germline V gene has CDR1 LNHDA and CDR2 SQIVND (reference sequence). This CDR3 region has 15 residues. J gave up 7 bases and V 3 bases, and 8 bases lay outside the gene matches. The CDR3: CASSMEDRVRQPQHF. The CDR3 DNA follows: TGTGCCAGTAGTATGGAGGACAGGGTGAGACAGCCCCAGCATTTT.

CDR3 amino acids: CASSLKPGGVNGYTF. In DNA, the CDR3 is TGTGCCAGCAGTTTAAAACCAGGCGGGGTGAATGGCTACACCTTC. The chain carries TRBV28 and TRBJ1-2; no clear D. Trimming cost V 2 bases and J 6 bases, with 16 bases left between them. This CDR3 has 15 amino acids. Germline CDR1 reads MDHEN; CDR2 reads SYDVKM.

The genes are TRBV19 and TRBJ2-6; 7 nucleotides align to TRBD1. With V trimmed by 1 base and J by 1 base, 4 bases remained unmatched. Germline V lookup: CDR1 LNHDA, CDR2 SQIVND (reference sequence). The CDR3 consists of 17 residues. CDR3 protein: CASSIGTGLSGANVLTF. Here the CDR3 DNA reads TGTGCCAGTAGTATAGGGACAGGACTTTCTGGGGCCAACGTCCTGACTTTC.

This chain connects TRBV6-1 to TRBJ1-2, with D uncertain. The CDR3 has 15 residues. Trimming took 2 bases from V and 0 from J, leaving 10 bases between them. The germline gives CDR1 MNHNS, CDR2 SASEGT. This chain's CDR3 is CASSEQATPNYGYTF. The CDR3 DNA follows: TGTGCCAGCAGTGAACAGGCCACCCCTAACTATGGCTACACCTTC.

This clone was recorded only once. The chain has TRBV14 and TRBJ1-2; weak D call: TRBD1 (6 bases). CDR1 and CDR2 (germline): SGHDN, FVKESK. The V gene lost 2 bases and the J gene lost 14 bases, with 12 bases spanning the gap. This CDR3 has 11 amino acids. The CDR3 DNA reads as TGTGCCAGCAGCCAATACAGGGTTCGGACCTTC. Translation: CASSQYRVRTF. Variable domain in full (rest from reference TRBV14 and TRBJ1-2): EAGVTQFPSHSVIEKGQTVTLRCDPISGHDNLYWYRRVMGKEIKFLLHFVKESKQDESGMPNNRFLAERTGGTYSTLKVQPAELEDSGVYFCASSQYRVRTFGSGTRLTVV.